These T cell receptor beta chains were read from a single sample in a study of T-cell memory formation after mild COVID-19. TCRdb processed the 5' RACE reads anew with MiXCR; each CDR3 protein has one entry. The table lists 400,000 to 500,000 distinct CDR3 sequences, about 20% of them singletons, with around 8.4% in the top ten. The sequenced material came from PBMCs or a T cell subset sorted from them (not recorded which). The receptors were sampled from an adult woman who had mild COVID-19 (a few samples of this study predate the infection). Cell type and time point are not known. Both conserved end residues are part of each CDR3. Each record gives: J gene, V gene, D gene, clone size, CDR3 DNA, CDR3 protein. D genes are given only for firm matches. A clone size is listed for some rows: how often the clone was seen (once, few, many), or a class if it is expanded.

>TRBJ2-7|TRBV5-1|TRBD1|-
TGCGCCAGCAGCTTGGCCGCCGGACAGGGATACTACGAGCAGTACTTC
CASSLAAGQGYYEQYF
>TRBJ1-4|TRBV7-8|TRBD1|few
TGTGCCAGCAGCTTAGAGGGAGGGGGCACTGAAAAACTGTTTTTT
CASSLEGGGTEKLFF
>TRBJ2-7|TRBV7-3|TRBD1|few
TGTGCCAGCGCCGCCGGGACAGGGAATCCGTATGGCTCCTACGAGCAGTACTTC
CASAAGTGNPYGSYEQYF
>TRBJ1-1|TRBV7-6|-|-
TGTGCCACCCGGGGACTTCCGAACACTGAAGCTTTCTTT
CATRGLPNTEAFF
>TRBJ2-3|TRBV2|TRBD2|many
TGTGCCAGCAGCGGGGGGGTGCTACAAATTCTCCCAGATACGCAGTATTTT
CASSGGVLQILPDTQYF
>TRBJ2-2|TRBV12-3/TRBV12-4|TRBD2|few
TGTGCCAGCATCACCCTGGGAGGGACCGGGGAGCTGTTTTTT
CASITLGGTGELFF
>TRBJ1-1|TRBV5-5|-|-
TGTGCCAGCAGCTTGCCCCTGGTGCTGAACACTGAAGCTTTCTTT
CASSLPLVLNTEAFF
>TRBJ1-2|TRBV5-1|-|once
TGCGCCAGCAGCTTGAGGCAGGATCCTTCCTATGGCTACACCTTC
CASSLRQDPSYGYTF
>TRBJ2-7|TRBV7-2|TRBD1|-
TGTGCCAGCAGCTTGGGGCAGGGGGAATTTTACGAGCAGTACTTC
CASSLGQGEFYEQYF
>TRBJ1-2|TRBV5-5|-|few
TGTGCCAGCAGCTTGGCCACAGTGGTCGGCACCTTC
CASSLATVVGTF
>TRBJ2-7|TRBV7-9|-|few
TGTGCCAGCAGCCAACCGGCAGGGGTCTCCTACGAGCAGTACTTC
CASSQPAGVSYEQYF
>TRBJ1-2|TRBV7-9|TRBD1|few
TGTGCCAGCAGCCTTGACAGGGGGCCGCGTGGCTACACCTTC
CASSLDRGPRGYTF
>TRBJ2-7|TRBV6-2/TRBV6-3|TRBD1|few
TGTGCCAGCAGTTACGGAGGGACAGGTTTTTACGAGCAGTACTTC
CASSYGGTGFYEQYF
>TRBJ2-5|TRBV6-5|TRBD1|-
TGTGCCAGCAGTAGAACAGGGGGAGGAGAGACCCAGTACTTC
CASSRTGGGETQYF
>TRBJ2-1|TRBV12-3/TRBV12-4|-|-
TGTGCCAGCAGGGGGGGACTCGCAAGCTCCTACAATGAGCAGTTCTTC
CASRGGLASSYNEQFF
>TRBJ1-2|TRBV5-1|-|many
TGCGCCAGCAGCCCGGGACGGACCCTTAACTATGGCTACACCTTC
CASSPGRTLNYGYTF
>TRBJ2-1|TRBV6-6|TRBD2|-
TGTGCCAGCAGTGGCCTTGGACTCAGCGGGAGGGAGGTAGACGAGCAGTTCTTC
CASSGLGLSGREVDEQFF
>TRBJ1-1|TRBV4-1|TRBD1|-
TGCGCCAGCAGCCAAGGACAGGGGGACACTGAAGCTTTCTTT
CASSQGQGDTEAFF
>TRBJ2-7|TRBV10-3|-|many
TGTGCCATCGGACCGGTCAGCGGGTTAGGCTCCTACGAGCAGTACTTC
CAIGPVSGLGSYEQYF
>TRBJ2-1|TRBV9|TRBD2|few
TGTGCCAGCAGTTTATATAGCGGGGGAAACAATGAGCAGTTCTTC
CASSLYSGGNNEQFF
>TRBJ2-7|TRBV12-2|-|once
TGTGCAAGTCGCTCGCATAGCGGGAATCTTTCCTACGAGCAGTACTTC
CASRSHSGNLSYEQYF
>TRBJ2-3|TRBV6-2/TRBV6-3|-|-
TGTGCCAGCAGTTACCAACGGATAAACACAGATACGCAGTATTTT
CASSYQRINTDTQYF
>TRBJ2-1|TRBV5-4|-|many
TGTGCCAGCAGCCCCGACCCTCTAGCCGGCAATGAGCAGTTCTTC
CASSPDPLAGNEQFF
>TRBJ1-5|TRBV12-5|-|many
TGTGCTAGTGGTAGGGGGGTACAGCCCCAGCATTTT
CASGRGVQPQHF
>TRBJ2-3|TRBV4-1|TRBD2|-
TGCGCCAGCAGCCATCCGCGGGAGCCAAGCACAGATACGCAGTATTTT
CASSHPREPSTDTQYF
>TRBJ1-3|TRBV5-1|-|-
TGCGCCAGCAGCAGGGAGGCAGGAAACACCATATATTTT
CASSREAGNTIYF
>TRBJ2-2|TRBV11-2|-|-
TGTGCCAGCAGCTACCCGGGGGTCCACACCGGGGAGCTGTTTTTT
CASSYPGVHTGELFF
>TRBJ2-1|TRBV7-7|TRBD1|-
TGTGCCGGTTGGGGGGACAGGGGCTACAATGAGCAGTTCTTC
CAGWGDRGYNEQFF
>TRBJ1-6|TRBV7-8|TRBD1|few
TGTGCCAGCAGCCAGGGACAGGAACATTCACCCCTCCACTTT
CASSQGQEHSPLHF
>TRBJ2-1|TRBV7-3|-|-
TGTGCCAGCAGCTTAAGACCTCCGGGACCGGCCGCCAATGAGCAGTTCTTC
CASSLRPPGPAANEQFF
>TRBJ2-5|TRBV6-2/TRBV6-3|TRBD2|-
TGTGCCAGCAGAAGCGGACTAGCGGGGGCGGAGACCCAGTACTTC
CASRSGLAGAETQYF